The rows below give T cell receptor beta chains drawn from one sample of a study of blood T cells in healthy people across ages. TCRdb processed the 5' RACE reads anew with MiXCR; each CDR3 protein has one entry. The sample yields approximately 1.5 million distinct CDR3 sequences, under 55% seen once. Specimen: blood. The receptors here all came from a woman aged 18-29 years in good health. CDR3s include the opening cysteine and the closing phenylalanine or tryptophan. D genes are given only for firm matches. Not every row has a clone size; where given, it reads once, few, many or a size class.

>-|TRBJ2-2|TRBV7-9|-
TGTGCCAGCAGCTTAGCAGGGTCGAACACCGGGGAGCTGTTTTTT
CASSLAGSNTGELFF
>TRBD2|TRBJ2-5|TRBV7-2|few
TGTGCCAGCAGCTTAGGTTGGCGGGGGTACGTGGAGACCCAGTACTTC
CASSLGWRGYVETQYF
>-|TRBJ2-3|TRBV20-1|-
TGCAGTGCTAGAGATCCCTTCCTCCGCACAGATACGCAGTATTTT
CSARDPFLRTDTQYF
>-|TRBJ1-1|TRBV11-2|-
TGTGCCAGCAGCCCAGGACAGTTTCTTGAAGCTTTCTTT
CASSPGQFLEAFF
>TRBD1|TRBJ1-2|TRBV29-1|few
TGCAGCGCACAGGGGGTTGAGATTGGCTACACCTTC
CSAQGVEIGYTF
>-|TRBJ1-2|TRBV5-1|-
TGCGCCAGCAGCGATGGCACAGCCCAAACTAACTATGGCTACACCTTC
CASSDGTAQTNYGYTF
>TRBD1|TRBJ2-4|TRBV6-1|-
TGTGCCAGCAGGTCTTCCGGGACAGGGGGAGAGCAGTACTTC
CASRSSGTGGEQYF
>-|TRBJ2-3|TRBV20-1|few
TGCAGTGCTGATAACCCCTACAGGGTACTAGCCCCAGATACGCAGTATTTT
CSADNPYRVLAPDTQYF
>-|TRBJ2-1|TRBV6-1|few
TGTGCCAGCACCGTCTCACAGGGAACCTACAATGAGCAGTTCTTC
CASTVSQGTYNEQFF
>TRBD2|TRBJ2-3|TRBV20-1|few
TGCAGTGCTGGATTAGCGGGAGTCACAGATACGCAGTATTTT
CSAGLAGVTDTQYF
>-|TRBJ2-7|TRBV4-2|-
TGTGCCAGCAGCCAAGACATGGACTCATACAATGAGCAGTACTTC
CASSQDMDSYNEQYF
>TRBD1|TRBJ2-1|TRBV6-2/TRBV6-3|-
TGTGCCAGCACCAAGACAGGGAACAATGAGCAGTTCTTC
CASTKTGNNEQFF
>-|TRBJ1-2|TRBV5-6|few
TGTGCCAGCAGCTTGAGGGCGAGTCTGCATGGCTACACCTTC
CASSLRASLHGYTF
>TRBD2|TRBJ2-5|TRBV7-9|-
TGTGCCAGCAGCTTAACTAGCGGCTTGGGGGAGCAGTACTTC
CASSLTSGLGEQYF
>-|TRBJ2-7|TRBV4-1|few
TGCGCCAGCAGCCAACTCGAGGGGGCCTACGAGCAGTACTTC
CASSQLEGAYEQYF
>TRBD2|TRBJ2-3|TRBV12-3/TRBV12-4|many
TGTGCCAGCAGTTTAGTCTTAGCGGGAATTACAGATACGCAGTATTTT
CASSLVLAGITDTQYF
>-|TRBJ2-2|TRBV5-1|few
TGCGCCAGCGGATCATTGGGGGCGAACACCGGGGAGCTGTTTTTT
CASGSLGANTGELFF
>TRBD1|TRBJ1-2|TRBV6-1|few
TGTGCCAGCAGCAAGGGACAGTTAGCTAACTATGGCTACACCTTC
CASSKGQLANYGYTF
>-|TRBJ2-7|TRBV25-1|-
TGTGCCATCCAGGGTTCCTACAATGAGCAGTACTTC
CAIQGSYNEQYF
>-|TRBJ1-1|TRBV29-1|-
TGCAGCGTGGCCGGGGGGAGGGGAACTGAAGCTTTCTTT
CSVAGGRGTEAFF
>-|TRBJ2-1|TRBV4-3|few
TGCGCCAGCAGCCAAATTGAGAGGGTTGGGAATGAGCAGTTCTTC
CASSQIERVGNEQFF
>-|TRBJ1-4|TRBV25-1|many
TGTGCCAGCAGTGAAAAAAGAACTAATGAAAAACTGTTTTTT
CASSEKRTNEKLFF
>-|TRBJ2-7|TRBV6-5|-
TGTGCCAGCAGCGACCCCTCCTACGAGCAGTACTTC
CASSDPSYEQYF
>TRBD2|TRBJ2-7|TRBV10-3|-
TGTGCCATCAGCAACCTTAGACTAGCGGGATACTACGAGCAGTACTTC
CAISNLRLAGYYEQYF
>TRBD1|TRBJ2-7|TRBV7-9|-
TGTGCCAGCAGCTGGGGACAGGACTTCAACTACGAGCAGTACTTC
CASSWGQDFNYEQYF
>TRBD1|TRBJ1-1|TRBV12-3/TRBV12-4|-
TGTGCCAGCAGTTCACGACAGGGAAGGAACACTGAAGCTTTCTTT
CASSSRQGRNTEAFF
>TRBD2|TRBJ2-3|TRBV20-1|-
TGCAGTGTTACGGGACTAGCGGGGTCCACAGATACGCAGTATTTT
CSVTGLAGSTDTQYF
>TRBD2|TRBJ2-7|TRBV9|-
TGTGCCAGCAGCGTTGCTGGGGCGGGGGGTTACGAGCAGTACTTC
CASSVAGAGGYEQYF
>-|TRBJ1-1|TRBV7-9|few
TGTGCCAGCAGCTCCCAGGATAGGTTGAACACTGAAGCTTTCTTT
CASSSQDRLNTEAFF
>-|TRBJ2-7|TRBV27|many
TGTGCCAGCAGCTTCTTCGACGAGCAGTACTTC
CASSFFDEQYF
>TRBD1|TRBJ1-1|TRBV29-1|-
TGCAGCGTTCCCCGTAATGACAGGGTTGATGAAGCTTTCTTT
CSVPRNDRVDEAFF
>TRBD2|TRBJ2-2|TRBV2|-
TGTGCCAGCAGTGAAAGACTAGCTGGGACCGGGGAGCTGTTTTTT
CASSERLAGTGELFF
>-|TRBJ1-6|TRBV7-9|few
TGTGCCAGCGGCGAACGGGTGGGGATTTCACCCCTCCACTTT
CASGERVGISPLHF
>-|TRBJ2-7|TRBV4-1|many
TGCGCCAGCAGCCAAGTACAGGACTACGAGCAGTACTTC
CASSQVQDYEQYF
>TRBD2|TRBJ2-5|TRBV20-1|few
TGCAAGGCCTATGGCGGGGGGGCTTATTTAGAAGAGACCCAGTACTTC
CKAYGGGAYLEETQYF
>-|TRBJ1-2|TRBV5-6|-
TGTGCCAGCAGCTTGTTCCTATACGGTGGCTACACCTTC
CASSLFLYGGYTF
>-|TRBJ2-7|TRBV5-1|many
TGCGCCAGCAGCTTGGAGCAGGGAGCCTACGAGCAGTACTTC
CASSLEQGAYEQYF